This T cell receptor beta chain was sequenced during a study of blood T cell repertoires in COVID-19. Study-wide background: Acute-phase and convalescent COVID-19 samples originated in the United States, Italy and Spain. T cells, B-cell-depleted T cells, or PBMCs provided the cDNA or gDNA that served as material.

Data came from immunoSEQ multiplex PCR; TCRdb stores just in-frame clones and leaves some out. The sample includes 200,000 to 300,000 clones, approximately 86% seen only once; the top ten take about 2.7%. Germline CDR1 reads MNHEY; CDR2 reads SVGAGI. The CDR3 contains 15 residues. The V and J ends lost 6 bases and 0 bases respectively, with 11 bases between them. All enrollees were roughly 18 to 89 years old and from 20 to 25 US areas. The clonotype comes from a woman younger than 35 who had recovered from COVID-19. Sequenced sample: PBMCs or T cells enriched from blood (not recorded which). J is TRBJ1-4 and V is TRBV6-5, with D possibly matching TRBD1 (5 bases). Here the CDR3 reads CASSPQAATNEKLFF. CDR3 coding DNA: TGTGCCAGCAGCCCACAGGCGGCAACTAATGAAAAACTGTTTTTT.